The rows below give T cell receptor beta chains drawn from one sample of a study of Ad26.COV2.S vaccination and SARS-CoV-2 variants. TCRdb's copy holds only in-frame clones and misses some; the assay was immunoSEQ multiplex PCR. The sample has about 350,000 clones; approximately 90% are singletons. This specimen consisted of peripheral blood, obtained in a trial of Ad26.COV2.S vaccine versus placebo. These TCRs come from a person between 18 and 65 years old who received the Ad26.COV2.S COVID-19 vaccine or a placebo. Both conserved end residues are part of each CDR3. The D gene is left open where the match is weak. Expanded clones get a size class; other rows say once, few or many, or leave the size out.

V gene	clone size	D gene	J gene	CDR3 DNA	CDR3 protein
TRBV5-8	NA	NA	TRBJ1-4	TGTGCCAGCAGCCCGGCAGGCGGTACAACTAATGAAAAACTGTTTTTT	CASSPAGGTTNEKLFF
TRBV30	NA	TRBD2	TRBJ2-7	TGTGCCTGGAGTGTACGGGGCGGGAGGGCCCCGGGAGAGCAGTACTTC	CAWSVRGGRAPGEQYF
TRBV6-1	NA	NA	TRBJ1-5	TGTGCCAGCAGTGAAGTGACAGAGGGTAGCAATCAGCCCCAGCATTTT	CASSEVTEGSNQPQHF
TRBV9	NA	TRBD2	TRBJ2-3	TGTGCCAGCGCCCCTCTAGCGGGATTGACGGGTAGCACAGATACGCAGTATTTT	CASAPLAGLTGSTDTQYF
TRBV30	NA	NA	TRBJ2-3	TGTGCCTGGAGTCCTGGGAGAGCGGCAGATACGCAGTATTTT	CAWSPGRAADTQYF
TRBV19	NA	TRBD2	TRBJ2-1	TGTGCCAGTAGCGGGAGGGCGAGTAACGAGCAGTTCTTC	CASSGRASNEQFF
TRBV25-1	NA	NA	TRBJ1-2	TGTGCCAGCAGTGGGACGGGGGACTCTAACTATGGCTACACCTTC	CASSGTGDSNYGYTF
TRBV5-6	NA	NA	TRBJ2-3	TGTGCCAGCAGCTGGAGCGAATTTAGCACAGATACGCAGTATTTT	CASSWSEFSTDTQYF
TRBV12-3/TRBV12-4	NA	NA	TRBJ1-2	TGTGCCAGCAGTTTCGGAGTGGGCGGCTACACCTTC	CASSFGVGGYTF
TRBV6-2/TRBV6-3	NA	TRBD2	TRBJ2-7	TGTGCCAGCAGTTACCCCCAACTAGCGGGAGCCCATCTTTTATACGAGCAGTACTTC	CASSYPQLAGAHLLYEQYF
TRBV5-1	NA	NA	TRBJ1-1	TGCGCCAGCCACCAAAACAGGATGAACACTGAAGCTTTCTTT	CASHQNRMNTEAFF
TRBV9	NA	NA	TRBJ2-1	TGTGCCAGCAGCGTAGGTGGCACTTACAATGAGCAGTTCTTC	CASSVGGTYNEQFF
TRBV19	NA	NA	TRBJ2-5	TGTGCCAGTAGCGGGTCGGTGGAAGAGACCCAGTACTTC	CASSGSVEETQYF
TRBV24-1	NA	NA	TRBJ2-2	TGTGCCACCAGTGAAGGAGCCGGGGAGCTGTTTTTT	CATSEGAGELFF
TRBV7-2	NA	TRBD2	TRBJ2-1	TGTGCCAGCAGGTTAGCGGGAGGGCCGGGGAATGAGCAGTTCTTC	CASRLAGGPGNEQFF
TRBV7-9	once	NA	TRBJ1-1	TGTGCCAGCAGCTCAGACCTGAGACAGGCGGGCACTGAAGCTTTCTTT	CASSSDLRQAGTEAFF
TRBV11-2	NA	TRBD2	TRBJ2-1	TGTGCCAGCAGCTTAGAAGGACTAGACATGAATGAGCAGTTCTTC	CASSLEGLDMNEQFF
TRBV11-3	NA	TRBD1	TRBJ2-3	TGTGCCAGCAGCTTACGACAGGGAGGCACAGATACGCAGTATTTT	CASSLRQGGTDTQYF
TRBV7-3	few	NA	TRBJ1-1	TGTGCCAGCAGCTTAAAGGGGGGTGTTGCTGAAGCTTTCTTT	CASSLKGGVAEAFF
TRBV5-1	NA	NA	TRBJ1-2	TGCGCCAGCAGCTTCGAACAGGGTTATTCTACGGGCTACACCTTC	CASSFEQGYSTGYTF
TRBV3-1/TRBV3-2	NA	NA	TRBJ2-2	TGTGCCAGCAGCCAAGATCAGCGCAACCCGAACACCGGGGAGCTGTTTTTT	CASSQDQRNPNTGELFF
TRBV27	NA	TRBD1	TRBJ1-6	TGTGCCAGCAGACTCGAGGGGGCTAATTCACCCCTCCACTTT	CASRLEGANSPLHF
TRBV6-5	NA	TRBD1	TRBJ2-7	TGTGCCAGCAGATCCGACAGGGAGCGGTCCTACGAGCAGTACTTC	CASRSDRERSYEQYF
TRBV30	NA	NA	TRBJ1-1	TGTGCCTGGAGGACAGCTTCATACACTGAAGCTTTCTTT	CAWRTASYTEAFF
TRBV28	NA	TRBD2	TRBJ2-1	TGTGCCAGCACAGGCCTAGCGGGGTACAATGAGCAGTTCTTC	CASTGLAGYNEQFF
TRBV6-5	NA	NA	TRBJ2-5	TGTGCCAGCGGAAGGGAGACCCAGTACTTC	CASGRETQYF
TRBV27	NA	NA	TRBJ1-3	TGTGCCAGCGGTTACACAGGGTCTGGAAACACCATATATTTT	CASGYTGSGNTIYF
TRBV27	NA	NA	TRBJ1-2	TGTGCCAGCAGTTTAAGTTGGATGAGGGCGGATGGCTACACCTTC	CASSLSWMRADGYTF
TRBV5-4	NA	NA	TRBJ2-2	TGTGCCAGCAGCGCTTGGCGGTCGAACACCGGGGAGCTGTTTTTT	CASSAWRSNTGELFF
TRBV4-3	NA	NA	TRBJ2-7	TGCGCCAGCAGCCAAGTGAGAGGGTTCGAGCAGTACTTC	CASSQVRGFEQYF
TRBV27	NA	NA	TRBJ1-5	TGTGCCAGCAGTTTGAGTTCTAGGGGCAATCAGCCCCAGCATTTT	CASSLSSRGNQPQHF
TRBV30	NA	TRBD1	TRBJ1-5	TGTGCCTGGGCAAACGACAGGGGGTTGGGCTATAGCAATCAGCCCCAGCATTTT	CAWANDRGLGYSNQPQHF
TRBV28	NA	NA	TRBJ2-7	TGTGCCAGCAGTAAGGACAGTCCAAGCTCCTACGAGCAGTACTTC	CASSKDSPSSYEQYF
TRBV7-2	NA	TRBD1	TRBJ2-7	TGTGCTAGCAGCTTAGACAGGACAGGGTTCGACGAGCAGTACTTC	CASSLDRTGFDEQYF
TRBV27	NA	NA	TRBJ1-1	TGTGCCAGCAGTTTATCGAAGGTCGTGGCCACTGAAGCTTTCTTT	CASSLSKVVATEAFF
TRBV28	NA	NA	TRBJ1-6	TGTGCCAGCAGTACTTACGGGGGGCCTAATTCACCCCTCCACTTT	CASSTYGGPNSPLHF
TRBV9	NA	NA	TRBJ1-3	TGTGCCAGCAGCGCGCTTACTGACAGGAGCTCTGGAAACACCATATATTTT	CASSALTDRSSGNTIYF
TRBV11-2	NA	NA	TRBJ2-1	TGTGCCAGCAGCTTAGATAGATTGGGACCCTCCGGGTTCTTC	CASSLDRLGPSGFF
TRBV6-1	NA	NA	TRBJ1-5	TGTGCCAGCAGTGAAGAAGAAGAAACTAATCAGCCCCAGCATTTT	CASSEEEETNQPQHF
TRBV5-1	NA	NA	TRBJ2-7	TGCGCCAGCAGCTTGGTGGCAGAATACGAGCAGTACTTC	CASSLVAEYEQYF
TRBV6-5	NA	TRBD1	TRBJ1-1	TGTGCCAGCAAATCCACCGGACAGGGGAAGACTGAAGCTTTCTTT	CASKSTGQGKTEAFF
TRBV5-1	NA	TRBD1	TRBJ1-2	TGCGCCAGCAGCCCCTCCCGGGACAGGGGACAAAACTATGGCTACACCTTC	CASSPSRDRGQNYGYTF
TRBV4-1	NA	NA	TRBJ2-2	TGCGCCAGCAGCCAAGGCCCTGGGACCGGGGAGCTGTTTTTT	CASSQGPGTGELFF
TRBV5-1	NA	TRBD1	TRBJ2-3	TGCGCCAGCAGCTCCCGGGACAGGGTGGGAGCAGATACGCAGTATTTT	CASSSRDRVGADTQYF
TRBV5-1	NA	NA	TRBJ2-2	TGCGCCAGCAGCTCCGGACAAGTTTACACCGGGGAGCTGTTTTTT	CASSSGQVYTGELFF
TRBV30	NA	TRBD1	TRBJ2-5	TGTGCCGGAGACCGGGACAGGGGGGAGACCCAGTACTTC	CAGDRDRGETQYF
TRBV19	NA	NA	TRBJ2-3	TGTGCCAGTAGTCCCCGGGGCAGGGACGGCACAGATACGCAGTATTTT	CASSPRGRDGTDTQYF
TRBV3-1/TRBV3-2	NA	TRBD2	TRBJ2-7	TGTGCCAGCAGCCAAGACGTCGGGAGGGCCTACGAGCAGTACTTC	CASSQDVGRAYEQYF
TRBV30	NA	TRBD2	TRBJ2-7	TGTGCCTGGAGCGGACTAGCGGGGGCGACAAGCGAGCAGTACTTC	CAWSGLAGATSEQYF
TRBV29-1	NA	TRBD1	TRBJ2-7	TGCAGCGTTGAAACTGGGACAGGGAAGGAGCAGTACTTC	CSVETGTGKEQYF
TRBV13	NA	TRBD1	TRBJ2-2	TGTGCCAGCAGCTTAACAGGGGAAAGCACCGGGGAGCTGTTTTTT	CASSLTGESTGELFF
TRBV19	NA	NA	TRBJ1-1	TGTGCCAGTAGTATGCCCAATAAGCGCACTGAAGCTTTCTTT	CASSMPNKRTEAFF